Below, 8 T cell receptor beta chains from the same sample are listed, as sequenced in a study of T cell clonality in common variable immunodeficiency. Sequenced by immunoSEQ multiplex PCR; TCRdb stores in-frame clones only, minus some. The repertoire has around 81,000 clones, none seen only once; the ten largest take 0.75% to 1%. The sample comprised peripheral blood mononuclear cells. These receptors were obtained from a person aged 18 to 75 in good health.

This clone was seen at least ten times. The read falls 3 residues short of the CDR3 end, and the missing part is taken from the germline J gene. This sequence joins TRBV6-1 and TRBJ2-7; D gene ambiguous. CDR3 length: 14 amino acids. V lost 4 bases, J lost 2 bases, and 12 bases lay in between. Germline loops: CDR1 MNHNS, CDR2 SASEGT. The DNA read from the CDR3 is TGTGCCAGCAGTGCCTCCGACACAACCTACGAG. Its translation: CASSASDTTYE. The complete CDR3 sequence is CASSASDTTYEQYF.

This clone appeared many times. The CDR3 is cut off 3 residues early in the read; its end comes from the germline J gene. J is TRBJ1-4 and V is TRBV4-1; TRBD1 aligns across 7 bases. The CDR3 runs 12 residues. The germline CDR1 and CDR2 sequences are MGHRA and YSYEKL. Here the CDR3 reads CASSQADRELFF. The part of the CDR3 DNA that was read is TGCGCCAGCAGCCAAGCAGACAGGGAA.

The sample holds many counts of this clone. The read gets to within 3 residues of the CDR3 end, and the germline J gene fills in the rest. The chain uses TRBV7-9 and TRBJ2-1; 12 nucleotides match TRBD2. Germline V gene data show CDR1 as SEHNR and CDR2 as FQNEAQ (reference sequence). This CDR3 comprises 15 residues. V lost 4 bases and J lost 8; bases outside the gene matches: 6. The CDR3 loop reads CASSYQTSGSHEQFF. Incomplete CDR3 DNA: TGTGCCAGCAGCTACCAGACTAGCGGGAGTCATGAG.

The sequenced CDR3 bases are TGTGCCAGCAGCTTTCGGGGATGGGACACTGAA. This encodes CASSFRGWDTE. The CDR3 as a whole reads CASSFRGWDTEAFF. The J gene is TRBJ1-1, the V gene TRBV5-5, with unresolved D. The read stops 3 residues short of the end of the CDR3; the missing end is completed from the germline J gene. CDR3 length equals 14 residues. The V end lost 2 bases, the J end lost 3 bases, and 11 bases lay between the germline ends. Germline lookup yields CDR1 SGHKS and CDR2 YYEKEE (reference sequence).

This clone was seen at least ten times. The read halts 3 residues ahead of the CDR3 end, with the missing end drawn from the germline J gene. The chain recombines TRBV7-2 with TRBJ2-7, with 9 bases identical to TRBD2. There are 14 residues in the CDR3. Germline V gene lookup returns CDR1 SGHTA and CDR2 FQGNSA. Trimming took 3 bases from V and 3 from J; bases not matched to a gene: 3. The sequenced part of the CDR3 DNA is TGTGCCAGCAGCTTGGGACTAGCTTTCTACGAG. Residues: CASSLGLAFYE. The full CDR3 reads CASSLGLAFYEQYF.

This clone was observed at least ten times. The read terminates 3 residues before the CDR3 end, so the remaining end is supplied by the germline J gene. The chain uses TRBV5-6 and TRBJ2-1, with 7 nucleotides matching TRBD1. The trim removed 4 bases at V and 6 bases at J, leaving 4 bases unmatched. The CDR3 length is 13 residues. Germline loops: CDR1 SGHDT, CDR2 YYEEEE. The sequenced CDR3 bases are TGTGCCAGCAGCCAGACAGGGCCCAATGAG. It yields the protein CASSQTGPNE. The full CDR3 sequence reads CASSQTGPNEQFF. Based on the CDR3 plus reference TRBV5-6 and TRBJ2-1, the full variable domain is DAGVTQSPTHLIKTRGQQVTLRCSPKSGHDTVSWYQQALGQGPQFIFQYYEEEERQRGNFPDRFSGHQFPNYSSELNVNALLLGDSALYLCASSQTGPNEQFFGPGTRLTVL.

The sample holds many counts of this clone. The read ends 3 residues early relative to the CDR3; the germline J gene fills the gap. J is TRBJ2-7 and V is TRBV10-3; 8 bases map to TRBD2. The germline gives CDR1 ENHRY, CDR2 SYGVKD. The length of the CDR3 is 14 residues. V lost 6 bases to trimming and J lost 0 bases; unmatched junction nucleotides: 4. The CDR3: CAISLGTSSYEQYF. The covered CDR3 bases are TGTGCCATCAGCCTCGGGACTAGCTCCTACGAG.

Many counts were recorded for this clone. The read finishes 3 residues shy of the CDR3 end, and the germline J gene is used to complete it. The chain joins TRBV14 to TRBJ2-1; 8 bases align to TRBD2. Germline V gene data show CDR1 as SGHDN and CDR2 as FVKESK. Trimming cost V 2 bases and J 4 bases; bases outside gene matches: 10. The CDR3 has 17 residues. The DNA read from the CDR3 is TGTGCCAGCAGCCAATTCCCTCGGGAGGGGGTATACAATGAG. Translating gives CASSQFPREGVYNE. The CDR3 reads in full as CASSQFPREGVYNEQFF.